The 23 T cell receptor beta chains below were found in one sample sequenced in a study of T-cell reconstitution after alpha-beta-depleted transplantation in children (dated by TCRdb to 2016 to 2017). Library preparation used PCR. TCRdb names Illumina HiSeq 2500 as the instrument used. TCR library preparation used molecular barcoding, with unique molecular identifiers applied to normalize quantification of the TCRbeta repertoire. The public reads were quality trimmed at Q25 with fastp and then assembled into clones with MiXCR by TCRdb, keeping productive beta chains. Each CDR3 protein appears once, grouped with its most common genes and DNA. The table for this sample lists about 270,000 distinct CDR3 sequences; nearly 10% of them were counted only once. The top ten hold around 9.1% of the sample. The sample was PBMCs from the stem cell graft donor, taken from the stem cell graft. The receptors derive from a human donor who donated a stem cell graft to a child with SCID.

At least ten counts were recorded for this clonotype. This chain uses TRBV11-2 with TRBJ2-1; D possibly corresponds to TRBD1 (5 bases). Trimming pared 1 base from V and 8 bases from J, leaving 15 bases between. CDR3 size: 15 residues. Germline CDR1 reads SGHAT; CDR2 reads FQNNGV. The CDR3 bases are TGTGCCAGCAGCTTAGTCCAGGGTTCTTGGGATGAGCAGTTCTTC. Residues: CASSLVQGSWDEQFF.

The sample holds one count of this clonotype. One end of the junction varies from germline; a read error may be responsible. The chain links TRBV6-5 to TRBJ1-6; 10 positions agree with TRBD1. The CDR3 consists of 15 residues. Germline CDR1 MNHEY, CDR2 SVGAGI. CDR3 amino acids: CASSYRGQGNSPFHF. For the CDR3, the DNA is TGTGCCAGCAGTTACCGGGGACAGGGGAATTCACCCTTCCACTTT.

This clonotype was detected a few times. The V gene is TRBV12-3 or TRBV12-4, the J gene TRBJ2-1, with 10 bases matching TRBD2. Germline trimming cut 3 bases from V and 4 bases from J; bases unmatched to any gene: 3. There are 15 residues in the CDR3. The CDR3 DNA reads TGTGCCAGCAGTTTCCAGCGGGGGGGTTACAATGAGCAGTTCTTC. Residues: CASSFQRGGYNEQFF.

This clonotype was picked up a small number of times. Germline is not matched at one junction end, which may reflect a read error. The chain recombines TRBV5-1 with TRBJ1-1, with D perhaps TRBD1 (5 bases). CDR1 is SGHRS, CDR2 YFSETQ, per germline. CDR3 length equals 13 residues. CDR3 residues: CDSSLVGDTEAFF. In DNA, the CDR3 is TGCGACAGCAGCTTGGTGGGGGACACTGAAGCTTTCTTT.

This clonotype was counted only a few times. The V and J genes are TRBV7-9 and TRBJ2-7; D may be TRBD1 (6 bases). The V gene's germline CDR1 is SEHNR and CDR2 FQNEAQ (reference sequence). The CDR3 spans 12 residues. V shed 7 bases and J shed 1 base, with 8 bases lying between them. CDR3 in amino acids: CASNGQSYEQYF. The CDR3 bases are TGTGCCAGCAACGGACAGTCCTACGAGCAGTACTTC.

J is TRBJ2-5 and V is TRBV20-1; D uncertain. In germline, CDR1 is DFQATT, CDR2 SNEGSKA (reference sequence). The CDR3 covers 13 residues. The CDR3 protein is CTPSMGLQETQYF. CDR3 nucleotides: TGCACCCCTTCCATGGGATTACAAGAGACCCAGTACTTC.

J is TRBJ1-1 and V is TRBV12-3 or TRBV12-4; 7 bases match TRBD1. The V segment lost 1 base and the J segment 6 bases; nucleotides outside the gene matches: 5. The CDR3 is 14 residues long. The CDR3 DNA is TGTGCCAGCAGTTTAGGGCAGGGGGTGTCTGAAGCTTTCTTT. Amino acid sequence: CASSLGQGVSEAFF.

This clonotype came up a few times. The chain recombines TRBV10-2 with TRBJ1-6; TRBD1 aligns across 9 bases. Germline trimming cut 4 bases from V and 10 bases from J; bases unmatched to any gene: 5. Germline values: CDR1 WSHSY, CDR2 SAAADI. This CDR3 contains 14 residues. CDR3 DNA: TGCGCCAGCAGTGGGGGACAGGGAACCTCACCCCTCCACTTT. This encodes CASSGGQGTSPLHF.

V is TRBV5-1 and J is TRBJ2-1; the D gene is possibly TRBD2 (5 bases). Germline V gene sequence: CDR1 SGHRS, CDR2 YFSETQ. This CDR3 has 13 residues. Trimming took off 6 bases at V and 4 bases at J, with 11 bases between the two ends. The CDR3: CASTRGSYNEQFF. The CDR3 DNA follows: TGCGCCAGCACCCGGGGAAGTTACAATGAGCAGTTCTTC.

This clonotype has only a few counts. The chain is built from TRBV29-1 and TRBJ1-3, with D uncertain. Germline V CDR1 and CDR2: SQVTM, ANQGSEA. The CDR3 runs 14 residues. V was cut by 6 bases and J by 0 bases, with 12 bases left in between. CDR3 in DNA: TGCAGCGTCTTTACTGACATCTCTGGAAACACCATATATTTT. Translation gives CSVFTDISGNTIYF.

The chain joins TRBV6-1 to TRBJ1-1; D is uncertain. V was trimmed by 6 bases and J by 0 bases, leaving 11 bases between them. Looked up from germline, CDR1 is MNHNS and CDR2 is SASEGT. CDR3 size: 14 residues. For the CDR3, the DNA is TGTGCCAGCAGGAACGGCGGAATGAACACTGAAGCTTTCTTT. Amino acids: CASRNGGMNTEAFF.

The chain couples TRBV20-1 to TRBJ2-7; no definite D call. Trimming removed 3 bases at V and 5 bases at J, with 17 bases between. The CDR3 is 14 residues long. The germline V gene encodes CDR1 DFQATT and CDR2 SNEGSKA (reference sequence). The CDR3 DNA follows: TGCAGTGCTAGGGGATTGGGCCTCCCCGACGAGCAGTACTTC. Translating it yields CSARGLGLPDEQYF.

This clonotype was seen more than once but under ten times. V and J are TRBV12-3 or TRBV12-4 and TRBJ1-3, with unresolved D. The CDR3 is 13 amino acids. The V end was cut by 1 base, the J end by 9 bases, with 10 bases between. The CDR3 bases are TGTGCCAGCAGTTTAGGGGTTACGGGCACCATATATTTT. Protein sequence: CASSLGVTGTIYF.

As for this clonotype: This CDR3 fails to terminate in the conserved phenylalanine or tryptophan, so it likely reflects a read error. The V call is TRBV27, the J call TRBJ2-1; 12 bases line up with TRBD2. Germline CDR1 and CDR2: MNHEY and SMNVEV (reference sequence). With V trimmed by 5 bases and J by 2 bases, 4 bases remained unmatched. The length of the CDR3 is 16 residues. Written as DNA, the CDR3 is TGTGCCAGCAGTCTCCTAGCGGGGGGGGCCTACAATGAGCAGTTCTCC. Amino acid sequence: CASSLLAGGAYNEQFS.

This clonotype was seen a few times. J is TRBJ2-7 and V is TRBV7-9, with 7 nucleotides matching TRBD1. The germline V gene has CDR1 SEHNR and CDR2 FQNEAQ (reference sequence). The CDR3 is made up of 14 amino acids. Trimming removed 4 bases from V and 3 bases from J; junction bases left unmatched: 6. Written as DNA, the CDR3 is TGTGCCAGCAGCTCAGACAGGGACCTCTACGAGCAGTACTTC. Amino acid sequence: CASSSDRDLYEQYF.

The chain employs TRBV2 and TRBJ2-3, with unresolved D. The CDR3 is 13 residues long. The V end lost 7 bases, the J end lost 4 bases, and 12 bases lay between the germline ends. CDR1 is SNHLY, CDR2 FYNNEI, per germline. Here the CDR3 DNA reads TGTGCCAGCAAGAACGTGAACGCAGATACGCAGTATTTT. Translation gives CASKNVNADTQYF.

This clonotype was recorded a few times. J is TRBJ1-2 and V is TRBV20-1, with 8 nucleotides matching TRBD1. J lost 0 bases, V lost 0 bases, and 15 bases had no gene match. In germline, CDR1 is DFQATT, CDR2 SNEGSKA (reference sequence). The CDR3 totals 19 residues. The CDR3 DNA reads as TGCAGTGCTAGAGATTCACTAGGACAGGGAAACAGAGCTAACTATGGCTACACCTTC. Translation gives CSARDSLGQGNRANYGYTF.

This clonotype was recorded a few times. The rearrangement links TRBV7-2 to TRBJ1-2; D not certain. Germline CDR1 is SGHTA and CDR2 is FQGNSA. Trimming pared 3 bases from V and 7 bases from J, leaving 12 bases between. CDR3 length: 13 amino acids. The CDR3 DNA is TGTGCCAGCAGCTTTGGAGGGCTTGCTGGCTACACCTTC. Translation gives CASSFGGLAGYTF.

This clonotype was picked up a small number of times. This chain connects TRBV15 to TRBJ2-1, with TRBD1 as a possible D gene (5 bases). V lost 0 bases to trimming and J lost 8 bases, with 11 bases between them. The CDR3 has 14 residues. Germline V gene data show CDR1 as LNHNV and CDR2 as YYDKDF (reference sequence). The DNA of the CDR3 is TGTGCCACCAGCAGAGATGAAAGGGGTCATGAGCAGTTCTTC. Amino acids: CATSRDERGHEQFF.

This clonotype was counted ten times or more. V gene TRBV2 combines with J gene TRBJ2-3, with D perhaps matching TRBD1 or TRBD2 (5 bases each). The V gene's germline CDR1 is SNHLY and CDR2 FYNNEI. The CDR3 loop spans 16 amino acids. Trimming cost V 3 bases and J 4 bases, with 17 bases left between them. The CDR3 DNA sequence: TGTGCCAGCAGTGATATGGAGAGGGGTAGCGCAGATACGCAGTATTTT. Translation: CASSDMERGSADTQYF.

V gene TRBV10-3 combines with J gene TRBJ2-7; D might be TRBD1 or TRBD2, each matching 5 bases. This CDR3 has 11 amino acids. Germline V CDR1 and CDR2: ENHRY, SYGVKD. V dropped 6 bases and J dropped 6 bases, with 9 bases sitting between them. The CDR3 nucleotides are TGTGCCATCAGCCAAGGGACCGAGCAGTACTTC. This translates into CAISQGTEQYF.

This clonotype was detected many times. The chain employs TRBV3-1 and TRBJ2-7; 8 bases align to TRBD1. The CDR3 sequence is 15 residues long. Looked up from germline, CDR1 is LGHDT and CDR2 is YNNKEL (reference sequence). V lost 4 bases and J lost 1; bases outside the gene matches: 6. CDR3 sequence (DNA): TGTGCCAGCAGCCTAGAGACAGGGGCATCCTACGAGCAGTACTTC. Encoded protein: CASSLETGASYEQYF.

This clonotype was recorded a few times. The chain uses TRBV20-1 and TRBJ2-5; 10 nucleotides match TRBD1. After removal of 4 bases from V and 5 bases from J, the junction contained 22 bases not matched to a gene. Germline V CDR1 and CDR2: DFQATT, SNEGSKA (reference sequence). CDR3 length: 19 residues. The CDR3 loop reads CSAKRGTGVSLPGRETQYF. CDR3 sequence (DNA): TGCAGTGCTAAACGGGGGACAGGGGTATCTTTGCCAGGCCGGGAGACCCAGTACTTC.